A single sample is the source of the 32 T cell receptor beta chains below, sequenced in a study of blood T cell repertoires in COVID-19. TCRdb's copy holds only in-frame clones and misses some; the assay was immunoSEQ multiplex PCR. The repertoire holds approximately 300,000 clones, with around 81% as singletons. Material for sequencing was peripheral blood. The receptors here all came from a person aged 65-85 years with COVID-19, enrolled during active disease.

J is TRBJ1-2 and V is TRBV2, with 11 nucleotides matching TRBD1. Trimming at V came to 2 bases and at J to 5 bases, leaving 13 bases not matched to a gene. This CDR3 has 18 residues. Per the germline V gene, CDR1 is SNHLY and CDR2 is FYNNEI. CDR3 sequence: CASSEQVPDRGLQYGYTF. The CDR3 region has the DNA TGTGCCAGCAGTGAACAGGTGCCGGACAGGGGGCTCCAGTATGGCTACACCTTC.

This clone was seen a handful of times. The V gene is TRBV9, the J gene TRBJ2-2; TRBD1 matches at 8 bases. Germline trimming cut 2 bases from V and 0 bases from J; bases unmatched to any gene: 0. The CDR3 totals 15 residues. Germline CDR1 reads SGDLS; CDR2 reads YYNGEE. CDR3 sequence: CASSVGQANTGELFF. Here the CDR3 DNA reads TGTGCCAGCAGCGTGGGACAGGCGAACACCGGGGAGCTGTTTTTT.

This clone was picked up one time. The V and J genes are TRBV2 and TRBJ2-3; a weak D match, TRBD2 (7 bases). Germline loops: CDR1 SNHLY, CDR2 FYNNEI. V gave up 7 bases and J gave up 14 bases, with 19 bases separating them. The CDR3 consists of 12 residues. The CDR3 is CASTGRGSLRYF. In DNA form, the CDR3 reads TGTGCCAGCACTGGGAGGGGGTCGTTAAGGTATTTT.

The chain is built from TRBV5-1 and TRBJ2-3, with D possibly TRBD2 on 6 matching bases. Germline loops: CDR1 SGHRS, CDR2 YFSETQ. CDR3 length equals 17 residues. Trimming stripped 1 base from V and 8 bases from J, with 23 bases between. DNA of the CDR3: TGCGCCAGCAGCTTGAAGCAACTAGCAGAAACATCAAGTACGCAGTATTTT. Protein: CASSLKQLAETSSTQYF.

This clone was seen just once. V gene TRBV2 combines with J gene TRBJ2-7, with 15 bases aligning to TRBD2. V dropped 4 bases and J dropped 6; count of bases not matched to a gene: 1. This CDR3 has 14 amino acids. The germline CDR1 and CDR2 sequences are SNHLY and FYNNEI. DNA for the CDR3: TGTGCCAGCAGTGGGGGACTAGCGGGGGGCGAGCAGTACTTC. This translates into CASSGGLAGGEQYF.

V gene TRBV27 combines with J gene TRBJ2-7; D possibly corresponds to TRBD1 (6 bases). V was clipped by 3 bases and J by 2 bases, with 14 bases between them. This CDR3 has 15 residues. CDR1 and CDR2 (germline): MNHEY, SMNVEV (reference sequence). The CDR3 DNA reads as TGTGCCAGCAGTTTTAGGGGGTTCGGGACCTACGAGCAGTACTTC. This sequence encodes CASSFRGFGTYEQYF.

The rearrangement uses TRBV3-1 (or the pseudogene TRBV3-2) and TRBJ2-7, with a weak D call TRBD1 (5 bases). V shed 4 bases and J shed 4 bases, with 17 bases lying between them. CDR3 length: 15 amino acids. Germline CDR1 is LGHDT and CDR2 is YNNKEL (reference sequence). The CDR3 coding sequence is TGTGCCAGCAGCCCCCAAAGGGGTCTTGTGTACGAGCAGTACTTC. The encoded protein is CASSPQRGLVYEQYF.

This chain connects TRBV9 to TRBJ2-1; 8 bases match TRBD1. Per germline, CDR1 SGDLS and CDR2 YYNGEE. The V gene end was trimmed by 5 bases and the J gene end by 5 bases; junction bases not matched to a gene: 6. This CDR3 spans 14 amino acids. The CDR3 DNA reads TGTGCCAGCAGTCAAGGGACAGGACACAATGAGCAGTTCTTC. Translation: CASSQGTGHNEQFF.

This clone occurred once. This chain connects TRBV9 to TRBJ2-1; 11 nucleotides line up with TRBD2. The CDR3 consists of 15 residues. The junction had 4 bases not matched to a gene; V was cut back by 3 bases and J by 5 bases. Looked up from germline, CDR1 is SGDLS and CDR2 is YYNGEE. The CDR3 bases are TGTGCCAGCAGCGAAACTAGCGGGAGCCACAATGAGCAGTTCTTC. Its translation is CASSETSGSHNEQFF.

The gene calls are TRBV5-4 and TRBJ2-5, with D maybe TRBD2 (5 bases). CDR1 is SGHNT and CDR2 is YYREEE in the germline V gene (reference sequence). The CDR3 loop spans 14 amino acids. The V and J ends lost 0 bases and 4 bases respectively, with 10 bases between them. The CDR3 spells CASSLVGGTETQYF. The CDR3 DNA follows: TGTGCCAGCAGCTTGGTAGGAGGAACAGAGACCCAGTACTTC.

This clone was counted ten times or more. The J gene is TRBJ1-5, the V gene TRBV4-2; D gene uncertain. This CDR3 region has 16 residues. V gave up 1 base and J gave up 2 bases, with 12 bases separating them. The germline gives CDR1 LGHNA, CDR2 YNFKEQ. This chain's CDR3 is CASSQGPGSGNQPQHF. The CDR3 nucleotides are TGTGCCAGCAGCCAAGGCCCGGGAAGCGGCAATCAGCCCCAGCATTTT.

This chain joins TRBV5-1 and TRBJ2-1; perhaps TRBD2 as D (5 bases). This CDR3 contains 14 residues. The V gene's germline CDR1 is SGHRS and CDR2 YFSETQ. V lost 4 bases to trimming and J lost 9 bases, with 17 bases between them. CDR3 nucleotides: TGCGCCAGCAGCGATACACAAGGACTTAGTGAGCAGTTCTTC. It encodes CASSDTQGLSEQFF.

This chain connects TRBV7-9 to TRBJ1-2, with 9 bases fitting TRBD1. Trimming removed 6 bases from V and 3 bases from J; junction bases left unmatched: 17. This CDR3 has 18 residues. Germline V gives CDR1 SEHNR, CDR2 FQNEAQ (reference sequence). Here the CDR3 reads CASSSTVQGAIGYYGYTF. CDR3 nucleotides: TGTGCCAGCAGTTCCACAGTACAGGGGGCGATTGGTTACTATGGCTACACCTTC.

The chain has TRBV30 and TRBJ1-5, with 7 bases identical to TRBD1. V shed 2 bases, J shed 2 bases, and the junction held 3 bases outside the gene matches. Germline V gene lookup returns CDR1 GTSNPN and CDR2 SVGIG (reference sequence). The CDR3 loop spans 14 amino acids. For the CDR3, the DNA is TGTGCCTGGAGTCGGCAGGGGGGCAATCAGCCCCAGCATTTT. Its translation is CAWSRQGGNQPQHF.

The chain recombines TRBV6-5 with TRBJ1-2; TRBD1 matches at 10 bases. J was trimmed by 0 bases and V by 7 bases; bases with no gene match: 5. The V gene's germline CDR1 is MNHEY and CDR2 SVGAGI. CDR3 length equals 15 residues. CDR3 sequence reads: CASMDRGSSNYGYTF. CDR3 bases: TGTGCCAGCATGGACAGGGGGAGTTCTAACTATGGCTACACCTTC.

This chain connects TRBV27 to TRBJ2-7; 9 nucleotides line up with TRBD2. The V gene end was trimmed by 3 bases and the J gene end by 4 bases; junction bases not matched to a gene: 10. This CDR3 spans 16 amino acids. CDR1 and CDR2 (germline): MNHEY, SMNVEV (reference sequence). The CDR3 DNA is TGTGCCAGCAGTTTCGGAAGTCTAGCGGGGATATACGAGCAGTACTTC. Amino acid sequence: CASSFGSLAGIYEQYF.

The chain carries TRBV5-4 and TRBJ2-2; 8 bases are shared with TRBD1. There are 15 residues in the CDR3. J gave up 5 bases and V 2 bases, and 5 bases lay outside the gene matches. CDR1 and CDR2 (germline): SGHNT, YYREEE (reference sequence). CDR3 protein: CASSFGTGSTGELFF. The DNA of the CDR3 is TGTGCCAGCAGCTTCGGGACAGGCAGTACCGGGGAGCTGTTTTTT.

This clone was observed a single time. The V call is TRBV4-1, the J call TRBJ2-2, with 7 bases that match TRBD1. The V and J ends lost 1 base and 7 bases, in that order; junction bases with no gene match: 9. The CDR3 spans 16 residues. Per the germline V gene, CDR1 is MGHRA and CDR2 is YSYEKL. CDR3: CASSQGLRGPGGELFF. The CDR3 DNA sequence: TGCGCCAGCAGCCAAGGTCTTAGGGGGCCTGGCGGGGAGCTGTTTTTT.

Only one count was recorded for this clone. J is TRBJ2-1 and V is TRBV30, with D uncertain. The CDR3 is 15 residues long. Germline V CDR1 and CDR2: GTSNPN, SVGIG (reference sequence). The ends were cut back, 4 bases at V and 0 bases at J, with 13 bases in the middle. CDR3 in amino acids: CAWIQQTSSYNEQFF. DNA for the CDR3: TGTGCCTGGATCCAACAGACGAGCTCCTACAATGAGCAGTTCTTC.

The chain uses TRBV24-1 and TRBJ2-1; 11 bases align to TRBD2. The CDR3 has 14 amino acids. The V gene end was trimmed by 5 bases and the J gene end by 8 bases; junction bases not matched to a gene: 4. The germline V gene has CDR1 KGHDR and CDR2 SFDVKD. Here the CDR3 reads CATSGRLAGYEQFF. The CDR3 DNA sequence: TGTGCCACCAGTGGACGACTAGCGGGGTATGAGCAGTTCTTC.

CDR3 in DNA: TGTGCCAGCAGTGAAGGCCAGGCCTACTCCTACGAGCAGTACTTC. Protein product: CASSEGQAYSYEQYF. The chain employs TRBV6-1 and TRBJ2-7; D is unresolved. Between the trimmed V and J ends, which lost 1 base and 0 bases, there was a span of 10 bases. The germline V gene has CDR1 MNHNS and CDR2 SASEGT. The CDR3 contains 15 residues.

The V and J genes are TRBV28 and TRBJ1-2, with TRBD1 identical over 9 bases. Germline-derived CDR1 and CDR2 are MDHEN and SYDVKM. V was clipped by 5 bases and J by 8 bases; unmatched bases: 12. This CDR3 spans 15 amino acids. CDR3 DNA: TGTGCCAGCAGTACAGACCGGGACAGGGCAGGCGGCTACACCTTC. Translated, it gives CASSTDRDRAGGYTF.

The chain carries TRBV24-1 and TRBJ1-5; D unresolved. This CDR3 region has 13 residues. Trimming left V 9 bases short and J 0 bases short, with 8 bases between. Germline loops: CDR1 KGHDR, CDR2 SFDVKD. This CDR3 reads CATAMSSNQPQHF. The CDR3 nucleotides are TGTGCCACCGCGATGAGTAGCAATCAGCCCCAGCATTTT.

This chain's CDR3 is CASSYTRLGGGSNEQFF. The CDR3 nucleotides are TGTGCCAGCAGCTACACCCGCTTGGGCGGGGGTTCAAATGAGCAGTTCTTC. The chain couples TRBV11-2 to TRBJ2-1; TRBD2 matches at 7 bases. The germline V gene has CDR1 SGHAT and CDR2 FQNNGV. V lost 4 bases to trimming and J lost 7 bases; unmatched junction nucleotides: 16. This CDR3 spans 17 amino acids.

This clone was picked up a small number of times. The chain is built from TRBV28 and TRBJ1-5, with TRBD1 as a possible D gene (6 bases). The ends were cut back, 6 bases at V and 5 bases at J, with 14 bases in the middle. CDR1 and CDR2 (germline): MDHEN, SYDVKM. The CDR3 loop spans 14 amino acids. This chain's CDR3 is CASRRDKFYQPQHF. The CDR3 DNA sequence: TGTGCCAGCAGGAGGGACAAATTTTATCAGCCCCAGCATTTT.

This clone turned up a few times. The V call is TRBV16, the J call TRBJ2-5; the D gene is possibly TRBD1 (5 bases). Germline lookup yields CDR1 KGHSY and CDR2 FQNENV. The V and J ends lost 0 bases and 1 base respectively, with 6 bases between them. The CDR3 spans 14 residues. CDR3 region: CASSQSRGQETQYF. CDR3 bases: TGTGCCAGCAGCCAATCAAGGGGCCAAGAGACCCAGTACTTC.

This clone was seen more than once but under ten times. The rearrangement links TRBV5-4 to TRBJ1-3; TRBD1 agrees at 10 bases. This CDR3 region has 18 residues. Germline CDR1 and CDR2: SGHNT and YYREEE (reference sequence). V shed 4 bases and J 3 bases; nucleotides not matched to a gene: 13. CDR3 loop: CASSPNRMTGGVGNTIYF. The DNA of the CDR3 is TGTGCCAGCAGCCCAAACCGGATGACAGGGGGCGTTGGAAACACCATATATTTT.

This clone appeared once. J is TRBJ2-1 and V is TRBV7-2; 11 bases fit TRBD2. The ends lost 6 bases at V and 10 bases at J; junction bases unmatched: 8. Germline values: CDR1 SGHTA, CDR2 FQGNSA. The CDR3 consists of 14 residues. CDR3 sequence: CASRRAGLAEEQFF. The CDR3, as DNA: TGTGCCAGCAGGCGCGCGGGACTAGCGGAAGAGCAGTTCTTC. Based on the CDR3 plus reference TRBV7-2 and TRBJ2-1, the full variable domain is GAGVSQSPSNKVTEKGKDVELRCDPISGHTALYWYRQSLGQGLEFLIYFQGNSAPDKSGLPSDRFSAERTGGSVSTLTIQRTQQEDSAVYLCASRRAGLAEEQFFGPGTRLTVL.

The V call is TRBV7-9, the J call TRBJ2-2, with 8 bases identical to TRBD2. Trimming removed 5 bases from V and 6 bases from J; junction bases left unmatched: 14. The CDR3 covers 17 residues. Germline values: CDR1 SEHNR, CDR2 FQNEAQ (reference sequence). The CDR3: CASSPAGTSDRSGELFF. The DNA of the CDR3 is TGTGCCAGCAGCCCCGCGGGGACTAGTGATCGGTCCGGGGAGCTGTTTTTT. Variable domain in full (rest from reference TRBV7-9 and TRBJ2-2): DTGVSQNPRHKITKRGQNVTFRCDPISEHNRLYWYRQTLGQGPEFLTYFQNEAQLEKSRLLSDRFSAERPKGSFSTLEIQRTEQGDSAMYLCASSPAGTSDRSGELFFGEGSRLTVL.

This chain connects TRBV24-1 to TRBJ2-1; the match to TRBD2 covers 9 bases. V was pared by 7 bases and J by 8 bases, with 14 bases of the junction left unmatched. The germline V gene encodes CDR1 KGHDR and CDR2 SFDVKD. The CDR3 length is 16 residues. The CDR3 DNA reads TGTGCCACCAGGGGGGGTTTAGCGGGAGATCTCGATGAGCAGTTCTTC. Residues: CATRGGLAGDLDEQFF.

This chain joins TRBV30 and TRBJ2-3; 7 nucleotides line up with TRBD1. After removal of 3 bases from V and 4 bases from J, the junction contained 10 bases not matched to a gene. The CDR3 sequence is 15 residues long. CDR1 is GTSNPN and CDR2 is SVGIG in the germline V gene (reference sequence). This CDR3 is CAWRKQGLSADTQYF. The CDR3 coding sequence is TGTGCCTGGAGGAAACAGGGGCTTTCCGCAGATACGCAGTATTTT.

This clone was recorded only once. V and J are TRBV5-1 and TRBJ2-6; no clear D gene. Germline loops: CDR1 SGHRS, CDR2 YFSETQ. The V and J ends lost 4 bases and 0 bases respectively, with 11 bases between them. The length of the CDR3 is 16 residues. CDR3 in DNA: TGCGCCAGCAGCCCGTCCCCGGGCTCTGGGGCCAACGTCCTGACTTTC. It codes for CASSPSPGSGANVLTF.